The rows below give T cell receptor beta chains drawn from one sample of a study of cytomegalovirus exposure and HLA in healthy donors. Using immunoSEQ multiplex PCR, the repertoire was profiled, and TCRdb retains in-frame clones only, with some absent. The data hold about 61,000 clones, with around 90% observed a single time. Sequenced sample: PBMCs. These receptor sequences come from a man under 40 in good health and CMV-seropositive. The CDR3 runs from the conserved cysteine through the conserved F or W. Fields, in order: V gene, J gene, D gene, clone size, CDR3 DNA, CDR3 protein. D genes are given only for firm matches. The size field is filled for only some rows; it gives once, few, many or a size class.

>TRBV5-1|TRBJ1-2|NA|NA
TGCGCCAGCAGCCCTGACCTGGGGGGGGTTTATGGCTACACCTTC
CASSPDLGGVYGYTF
>TRBV5-1|TRBJ1-4|NA|NA
TGCGCCAGCAGCGCGGACAGTGCCTATAATGAAAAACTGTTTTTT
CASSADSAYNEKLFF
>TRBV11-2|TRBJ2-7|TRBD1|NA
TGTGCCAGCAGCCCACAGGGGCGCATGAGCTACGAGCAGTACTTC
CASSPQGRMSYEQYF
>TRBV29-1|TRBJ2-1|NA|NA
TGCAGCGTTGATACAGGCTTCCCCTACAATGAGCAGTTCTTC
CSVDTGFPYNEQFF
>TRBV5-1|TRBJ2-2|NA|NA
TGCGCCAGCAGCCTATGGACAGAGAACACCGGGGAGCTGTTTTTT
CASSLWTENTGELFF
>TRBV10-3|TRBJ2-2|TRBD2|NA
TGTGCCATCAGTGACGCGGGGGACACCGGGGAGCTGTTTTTT
CAISDAGDTGELFF
>TRBV2|TRBJ1-2|TRBD1|NA
TGTGCCAGCAGGATAGACAGGGAAAATGGCTACACCTTC
CASRIDRENGYTF
>TRBV6-4|TRBJ1-2|NA|NA
TGTGCCAGCAGAGGCGGTTCTAACTATGGCTACACCTTC
CASRGGSNYGYTF
>TRBV5-1|TRBJ2-7|TRBD2|NA
TGCGCCAGCAGCCTGAGCGGGATTATCGACGAGCAGTACTTC
CASSLSGIIDEQYF
>TRBV7-3|TRBJ2-5|NA|NA
TGTGCCAGCAGCTCCGGGACTGCAAGACTGGAGACCCAGTACTTC
CASSSGTARLETQYF
>TRBV19|TRBJ1-5|NA|NA
TGTGCCAGTAGTATCGGCAGGGTAGCGGCTATTCTAGGACAGCCCCAGCATTTT
CASSIGRVAAILGQPQHF
>TRBV4-1|TRBJ2-3|NA|NA
TGCGCCAGCAGCCAAGGACAGCGGGCAGATACGCAGTATTTT
CASSQGQRADTQYF
>TRBV28|TRBJ1-2|TRBD1|NA
TGTGCCAGCAGTCCCCCGACAGGGGAGGGTGGCTACACCTTC
CASSPPTGEGGYTF
>TRBV6-4|TRBJ2-7|TRBD2|NA
TGTGCCAGCAGCACTAGCGGGAGCTACGAGCAGTACTTC
CASSTSGSYEQYF
>TRBV4-2|TRBJ1-1|NA|NA
TGTGCCAGCAGCCCCGGGGATCTGAACACTGAAGCTTTCTTT
CASSPGDLNTEAFF
>TRBV12-5|TRBJ2-1|TRBD2|NA
TGTGCTAGTGGTTTGCGACTAGCGGGCAACACACTCTCCTACAATGAGCAGTTCTTC
CASGLRLAGNTLSYNEQFF
>TRBV5-1|TRBJ2-1|TRBD2|NA
TGCGCCAGCAGTTTCGGCCCCACTAGCGGGAATTACAATGAGCAGTTCTTC
CASSFGPTSGNYNEQFF
>TRBV28|TRBJ2-1|NA|few
TGTGCCAGTACCCCCCGTGAGGGCCCTAACAATGAGCAGTTCTTC
CASTPREGPNNEQFF
>TRBV7-9|TRBJ2-1|TRBD2|once
TGTGCCAGCAGCTTAGTCCTAGCGGGAGGGAAGGAGCAGTTCTTC
CASSLVLAGGKEQFF
>TRBV5-1|TRBJ1-5|NA|NA
TGCGCCAGCAGCTTGGCGGCGGGCGGCACTCAGCCCCAGCATTTT
CASSLAAGGTQPQHF